The 25 T cell receptor beta chains presented below share a single source sample, sequenced in a study of PD-L1 blockade in urothelial cancer. The time point: pretreatment peripheral blood. Here immunoSEQ multiplex PCR was the method, and the copy in TCRdb shows in-frame clones only, minus some. The repertoire holds around 92,000 clones, 70% to 90% seen once, with 0.97% in the top ten. The sequences come from PBMCs, collected around atezolizumab (anti-PD-L1) treatment. These receptors all stem from a woman of 80 years or more with urothelial cancer.

The gene calls are TRBV7-2 and TRBJ2-5, with D unresolved. This CDR3 comprises 16 residues. V was clipped by 5 bases and J by 5 bases, with 21 bases between them. Germline CDR1 and CDR2: SGHTA and FQGNSA. The CDR3 loop is CASSPDVTLRSETQYF. CDR3 sequence (DNA): TGTGCCAGCAGCCCAGATGTCACCCTGCGGTCGGAGACCCAGTACTTC.

This clone has only a few counts. The chain couples TRBV5-1 to TRBJ2-1; D unclear. The CDR3 length is 15 residues. From germline, CDR1 is SGHRS and CDR2 YFSETQ. V was shortened by 4 bases and J by 0 bases, with 11 bases between the two germline ends. The CDR3 here is CASSPTPDSYNEQFF. The CDR3 DNA follows: TGCGCCAGCAGCCCAACTCCTGACTCCTACAATGAGCAGTTCTTC.

The chain combines TRBV5-4 with TRBJ2-2; D possibly corresponds to TRBD1 (6 bases). The V end was cut by 2 bases, the J end by 7 bases, with 12 bases between. This CDR3 has 14 amino acids. Per the germline V gene, CDR1 is SGHNT and CDR2 is YYREEE (reference sequence). CDR3 protein: CASSFNRDGGELFF. The CDR3 nucleotides are TGTGCCAGCAGCTTCAACAGGGATGGCGGGGAGCTGTTTTTT.

The chain joins TRBV19 to TRBJ1-5; 8 nucleotides match TRBD1. CDR1 LNHDA and CDR2 SQIVND come from the germline V gene (reference sequence). The V and J ends lost 4 bases and 0 bases, in that order; junction bases with no gene match: 11. The length of the CDR3 is 18 residues. The CDR3 region is CASSTYRGTEYSNQPQHF. DNA of the CDR3: TGTGCCAGTAGTACCTACAGGGGGACAGAATATAGCAATCAGCCCCAGCATTTT.

The rearrangement links TRBV5-1 to TRBJ2-3; 11 nucleotides line up with TRBD1. The CDR3 totals 15 residues. V was clipped by 4 bases and J by 3 bases; unmatched bases: 4. The germline gives CDR1 SGHRS, CDR2 YFSETQ. The CDR3 reads CASSPGQGGTDTQYF. In DNA form, the CDR3 reads TGCGCCAGCAGCCCGGGACAGGGGGGAACAGATACGCAGTATTTT.

The rearrangement joins TRBV19 to TRBJ1-2; the match to TRBD1 covers 7 bases. The J segment lost 4 bases and the V segment lost 6 bases, leaving 8 bases of the junction unmatched. CDR1 is LNHDA, CDR2 SQIVND, per germline (reference sequence). The CDR3 has 14 residues. CDR3 loop: CASRLLGGGYGYTF. CDR3 nucleotide sequence: TGTGCCAGTAGGTTGTTAGGGGGCGGCTATGGCTACACCTTC.

The V call is TRBV5-6, the J call TRBJ1-1; 7 nucleotides agree with TRBD1. The length of the CDR3 is 14 residues. V shed 0 bases and J 4 bases; nucleotides not matched to a gene: 3. The germline V gene has CDR1 SGHDT and CDR2 YYEEEE. CDR3 amino acids: CASSLEGAFTEAFF. CDR3 sequence (DNA): TGTGCCAGCAGCTTGGAGGGGGCTTTCACTGAAGCTTTCTTT.

This chain links TRBV6-1 with TRBJ2-1; a possible D gene is TRBD2 (6 bases). From germline, CDR1 is MNHNS and CDR2 SASEGT. V lost 6 bases to trimming and J lost 3 bases, with 12 bases between them. CDR3 length: 14 residues. The CDR3 here is CASRGRILYNEQFF. The CDR3 bases are TGTGCCAGCAGGGGGAGGATCCTCTACAATGAGCAGTTCTTC.

V and J are TRBV18 and TRBJ2-4, with 10 positions matching TRBD2. Germline assignment: CDR1 KGHSH and CDR2 LQKENI. This CDR3 is 16 amino acids long. The J segment lost 5 bases and the V segment lost 3 bases, leaving 7 bases of the junction unmatched. The CDR3: CASSPEGAGGQNIQYF. The CDR3, as DNA: TGTGCCAGCTCACCCGAAGGAGCGGGAGGGCAAAACATTCAGTACTTC.

The chain is built from TRBV15 and TRBJ1-1, with 7 bases that match TRBD1. The germline V gene encodes CDR1 LNHNV and CDR2 YYDKDF (reference sequence). Trimming took 0 bases from V and 0 from J; bases not matched to a gene: 4. The CDR3 length is 16 residues. This CDR3 reads CATSRDTGTVNTEAFF. The CDR3 DNA reads TGTGCCACCAGCAGAGACACCGGGACAGTGAACACTGAAGCTTTCTTT.

The chain is built from TRBV2 and TRBJ1-5; 10 bases agree with TRBD1. This CDR3 has 14 amino acids. Per germline, CDR1 SNHLY and CDR2 FYNNEI. With V trimmed by 4 bases and J by 6 bases, 3 bases remained unmatched. The CDR3 here is CASSGTGGGQPQHF. In DNA form, the CDR3 reads TGTGCCAGCAGTGGGACAGGGGGAGGTCAGCCCCAGCATTTT.

This clone was seen only once. This sequence joins TRBV5-4 and TRBJ1-3; the match to TRBD1 covers 9 bases. The V segment lost 4 bases and the J segment 8 bases; nucleotides outside the gene matches: 10. Germline V gives CDR1 SGHNT, CDR2 YYREEE (reference sequence). CDR3 length equals 15 residues. CDR3 amino acids: CASSTGQGKVDTIYF. DNA for the CDR3: TGTGCCAGCAGCACCGGACAGGGGAAGGTCGACACCATATATTTT.

The CDR3 sequence is CASSVGSWTENTEAFF. The DNA of the CDR3 is TGTGCCAGCAGCGTAGGGTCATGGACAGAGAACACTGAAGCTTTCTTT. The chain carries TRBV9 and TRBJ1-1, with a possible D match to TRBD1 (6 bases). Germline-derived CDR1 and CDR2 are SGDLS and YYNGEE. Trimming cost V 0 bases and J 1 base, with 13 bases left between them. This CDR3 spans 16 amino acids.

The chain has TRBV13 and TRBJ2-7; D perhaps matches TRBD2 (6 bases). Germline lookup yields CDR1 PRHDT and CDR2 FYEKMQ (reference sequence). The CDR3 is 16 residues long. V shed 5 bases and J shed 4 bases, with 21 bases lying between them. The CDR3 loop is CASSRDVMAGSYEQYF. In DNA, the CDR3 is TGTGCCAGCAGCCGCGACGTTATGGCCGGGAGTTACGAGCAGTACTTC.

The chain uses TRBV9 and TRBJ2-7, with D possibly being TRBD2 (6 bases). The V and J ends lost 2 bases and 3 bases respectively, with 15 bases between them. This CDR3 contains 15 residues. Germline V gives CDR1 SGDLS, CDR2 YYNGEE. CDR3: CASSVTGTPDYEQYF. CDR3 DNA: TGTGCCAGCAGCGTGACCGGGACTCCGGACTACGAGCAGTACTTC.

The CDR3 protein is CASSIGGDPSQPQHF. As DNA, the CDR3 is TGTGCCAGTAGTATCGGCGGGGATCCAAGTCAGCCCCAGCATTTT. The rearrangement uses TRBV19 and TRBJ1-5; D gene uncertain. Germline V gene sequence: CDR1 LNHDA, CDR2 SQIVND (reference sequence). The V and J ends lost 3 bases and 6 bases respectively, with 15 bases between them. This CDR3 spans 15 amino acids.

The chain recombines TRBV10-2 with TRBJ2-7; D is unclear. This CDR3 has 12 amino acids. Germline V CDR1 and CDR2: WSHSY, SAAADI. V shed 3 bases and J shed 3 bases, with 6 bases lying between them. The CDR3 DNA sequence: TGCGCCAGCAGTGACCCCGTCTACGAGCAGTACTTC. Its translation is CASSDPVYEQYF.

This chain joins TRBV14 and TRBJ1-2; D perhaps matches TRBD1 (5 bases). Germline CDR1 and CDR2: SGHDN and FVKESK. The CDR3 sequence is 16 residues long. Trimming pared 0 bases from V and 8 bases from J, leaving 19 bases between. CDR3 region: CASSQDRFGAREGYTF. The CDR3, as DNA: TGTGCCAGCAGCCAAGATCGATTTGGGGCTAGAGAGGGCTACACCTTC. Together with reference TRBV14 and TRBJ1-2, the CDR3 gives the full variable domain: EAGVTQFPSHSVIEKGQTVTLRCDPISGHDNLYWYRRVMGKEIKFLLHFVKESKQDESGMPNNRFLAERTGGTYSTLKVQPAELEDSGVYFCASSQDRFGAREGYTFGSGTRLTVV.

This chain links TRBV30 with TRBJ2-5, with D tentatively TRBD2 (5 bases). With 1 base removed from V and 7 bases from J, the gap between germline ends came to 13 bases. The V gene's germline CDR1 is GTSNPN and CDR2 SVGIG (reference sequence). The CDR3 covers 13 residues. The CDR3 protein is CAWSEVPRGTQYF. The CDR3 DNA sequence: TGTGCCTGGAGTGAGGTTCCCCGGGGGACCCAGTACTTC.

The J gene is TRBJ1-1, the V gene TRBV7-6; no firm D call. V shed 4 bases and J shed 5 bases, with 11 bases lying between them. Germline values: CDR1 SGHVS, CDR2 FNYEAQ. The CDR3 is 13 amino acids. CDR3 in amino acids: CASSSEVRTEAFF. The CDR3, as DNA: TGTGCCAGCAGCTCCGAGGTGCGGACTGAAGCTTTCTTT.

CDR3 DNA: TGTGCCAGCAGATGGACAGCTGGGGCCAACGTCCTGACTTTC. Translating it yields CASRWTAGANVLTF. J is TRBJ2-6 and V is TRBV2, with TRBD1 as a possible D gene (6 bases). Germline V gene lookup returns CDR1 SNHLY and CDR2 FYNNEI. Trimming left V 6 bases short and J 2 bases short, with 8 bases between. The CDR3 has 14 amino acids.

The V call is TRBV27, the J call TRBJ1-5; possible D gene TRBD1, 5 bases. Trimming took off 2 bases at V and 4 bases at J, with 12 bases between the two ends. The germline V gene has CDR1 MNHEY and CDR2 SMNVEV (reference sequence). There are 15 residues in the CDR3. The CDR3: CASSLGLGGNQPQHF. The CDR3 bases are TGTGCCAGCAGTTTAGGATTGGGGGGAAATCAGCCCCAGCATTTT.

This clone showed up just once. The chain links TRBV2 to TRBJ2-3; perhaps TRBD2 as D (5 bases). Germline V gene data show CDR1 as SNHLY and CDR2 as FYNNEI. This CDR3 spans 13 amino acids. V was pared by 7 bases and J by 5 bases, with 13 bases between. CDR3: CASTGLAGDTQYF. The CDR3 DNA reads TGTGCCAGCACCGGACTGGCGGGAGATACGCAGTATTTT.

The genes are TRBV10-3 and TRBJ1-3, with D uncertain. The CDR3 runs 15 residues. Germline CDR1 reads ENHRY; CDR2 reads SYGVKD. Between the trimmed V and J ends, which lost 6 bases and 0 bases, there was a span of 12 bases. CDR3 coding DNA: TGTGCCATCAGGGCGACACTAGACTCTGGAAACACCATATATTTT. This translates into CAIRATLDSGNTIYF.

The chain carries TRBV7-8 and TRBJ1-1; D possibly corresponds to TRBD1 (5 bases). CDR3 size: 16 residues. Between the trimmed V and J ends, which lost 1 base and 4 bases, there was a span of 16 bases. CDR1 SGHVS and CDR2 FQNEAQ come from the germline V gene. The CDR3, as DNA: TGTGCCAGCAGCTTAGGTTCTAAGGGGATGGGCACTGAAGCTTTCTTT. Translated, it gives CASSLGSKGMGTEAFF. Combining the CDR3 with reference TRBV7-8 and TRBJ1-1 gives the whole variable domain GAGVSQSPRYKVAKRGQDVALRCDPISGHVSLFWYQQALGQGPEFLTYFQNEAQLDKSGLPSDRFFAERPEGSVSTLKIQRTQQEDSAVYLCASSLGSKGMGTEAFFGQGTRLTVV.